The present T cell receptor (beta chain) was sequenced within a study of T cells after yellow fever vaccination. Trimming shortened V by 1 base and J by 5 bases, and 8 bases separated the two germline ends. Germline CDR1 reads SGHTA; CDR2 reads FQGNSA. The CDR3 has 13 amino acids. In TCRdb, the 5' RACE reads were re-called with MiXCR into one record per CDR3 protein. The sample lists around 360,000 distinct CDR3 sequences, 11% seen once, with 18% in the top ten. Remarks on this clonotype: Its antigen is unidentified.

Broader study findings: Clones from primary vaccination mostly reappeared after the booster (96% CD4, over 85% CD8).

This receptor was obtained from a man between 18 and 35 years old who received the YFV17D yellow fever vaccine. The rearrangement links TRBV7-2 to TRBJ1-1; D unresolved. The input for sequencing was PBMCs, taken on the day of the first yellow fever vaccination. For the CDR3, the DNA is TGTGCCAGCAGCTTAGAACCGAGGACTGAAGCTTTCTTT. Encoded protein: CASSLEPRTEAFF.